The sequence of this TCR beta chain was determined in a study of OX40 agonist ivuxolimab in advanced cancers. Germline V gene lookup returns CDR1 KGHSH and CDR2 LQKENI. The CDR3 runs to 18 residues. Trimming cost V 2 bases and J 1 base; bases outside gene matches: 11. The protocol was immunoSEQ multiplex PCR, while the TCRdb copy is restricted to in-frame clones and leaves out a portion. This sample has 70,000 or so clones; over 60% occur once, and the top ten carry about 2.1%. Sample: CD4+ or CD8+ T cells sorted from blood, taken in a trial of the OX40 agonist ivuxolimab. This TCR derives from an adult with an advanced solid tumor such as melanoma, head and neck, liver or kidney cancer. The chain employs TRBV18 and TRBJ2-7; the match to TRBD2 covers 10 bases. This chain's CDR3 is CASSPFTSGEQWSYEQYF. In DNA, the CDR3 is TGTGCCAGCTCACCATTTACTAGCGGGGAACAGTGGTCCTACGAGCAGTACTTC.